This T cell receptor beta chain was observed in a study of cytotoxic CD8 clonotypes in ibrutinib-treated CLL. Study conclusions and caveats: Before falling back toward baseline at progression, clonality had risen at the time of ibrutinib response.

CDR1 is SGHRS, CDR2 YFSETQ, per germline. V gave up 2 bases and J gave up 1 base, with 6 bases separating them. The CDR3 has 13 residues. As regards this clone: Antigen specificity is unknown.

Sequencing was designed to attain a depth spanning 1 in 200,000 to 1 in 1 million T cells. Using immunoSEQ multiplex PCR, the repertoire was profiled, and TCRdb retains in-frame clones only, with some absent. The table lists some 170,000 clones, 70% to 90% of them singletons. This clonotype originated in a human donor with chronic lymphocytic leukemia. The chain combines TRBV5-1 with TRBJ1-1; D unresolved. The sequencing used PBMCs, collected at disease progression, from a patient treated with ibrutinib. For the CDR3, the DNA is TGCGCCAGCAGCTTCACAGCGAACACTGAAGCTTTCTTT. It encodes CASSFTANTEAFF. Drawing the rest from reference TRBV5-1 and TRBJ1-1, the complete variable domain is KAGVTQTPRYLIKTRGQQVTLSCSPISGHRSVSWYQQTPGQGLQFLFEYFSETQRNKGNFPGRFSGRQFSNSRSEMNVSTLELGDSALYLCASSFTANTEAFFGQGTRLTVV.